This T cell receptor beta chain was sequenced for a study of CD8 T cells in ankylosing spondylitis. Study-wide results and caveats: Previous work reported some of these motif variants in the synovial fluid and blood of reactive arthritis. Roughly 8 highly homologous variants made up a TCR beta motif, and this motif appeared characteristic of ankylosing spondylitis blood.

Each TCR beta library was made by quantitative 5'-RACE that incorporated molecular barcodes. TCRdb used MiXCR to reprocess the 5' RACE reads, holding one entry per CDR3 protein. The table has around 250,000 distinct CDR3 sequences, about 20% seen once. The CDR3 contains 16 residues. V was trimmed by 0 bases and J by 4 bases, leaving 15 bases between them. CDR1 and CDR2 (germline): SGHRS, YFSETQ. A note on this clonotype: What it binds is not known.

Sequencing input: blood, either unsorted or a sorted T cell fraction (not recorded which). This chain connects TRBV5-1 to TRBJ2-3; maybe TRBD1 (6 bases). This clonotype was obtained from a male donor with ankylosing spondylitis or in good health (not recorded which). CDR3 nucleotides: TGCGCCAGCAGCTTGGGCTTTTCAGGGGCGGCAGATACGCAGTATTTT. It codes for CASSLGFSGAADTQYF.